This TCR beta chain was profiled in a study of vaccination and CD4 T cells after COVID-19 (dated by TCRdb to 2022 to 2024). Regarding the research as a whole: SARS-CoV-2 positivity had been established in the convalescent patients by nasal swab PCR, and mild disease was recorded in nine of these patients and severe disease in one. In the convalescent cohort there were six males and four females, among whom were two Hispanic individuals, seven Caucasians, two Asians and one multiracial person. Participants received two doses of either the Pfizer-BioNTech BNT162b2 vaccine (n=8) or the Moderna mRNA-1273 vaccine (n=2). Post-COVID blood samples were collected from convalescent patients a median of around 100 days after diagnosis, with a range of about 30 to 161 days. The time from the second vaccine dose to post-vaccine blood sampling had a median of roughly 72 days and ranged from about 14 to 250 days. For stimulating the cultures, overlapping spike peptide pools were used, derived from SARS-CoV-2 as well as from the common cold coronaviruses HCoV-NL63, HCoV-OC43 and HCoV-229E. In control cultures, a CEFX viral epitope pool was used as positive control, an HIV-1 Nef peptide pool was used as negative control, or no peptide was added. The spike-specific CD4+ TCR repertoire was compared before and after mRNA vaccination in 10 COVID-19 convalescent patients and a few infection-naive healthy vaccine recipients.

This sample's treatment or condition label indicates: roughly ten-day PBMC culture with coronavirus spike peptide pools or control peptides (ViraFEST assay). The ViraFEST assay, used in the study, expanded antigen-specific T cells with peptide pools and then identified the expanded clonotypes through TCR sequencing. The positive SARS-CoV-2 PCR tests of the convalescent patients were dated from March to December 2020, before the Alpha, Beta and Delta variants emerged in the United States. PBMCs were cultured at roughly 1.8 million per well in IMDM supplemented with approximately 5% human AB serum and about 10 IU/ml IL-2, with 9.5 to 10 ug/ml peptide pools added. On days 3 and 7, half of the culture medium was replaced with fresh IL-2-containing medium. After approximately eleven days of culture, CD4+ T cells were isolated by negative selection using the EasySep CD4+ T cell isolation kit. Ficoll-Paque Plus gradient centrifugation was used to isolate PBMCs from whole blood, and the isolated PBMCs were then either used fresh or cryopreserved at -140C. In general, triplicate wells were set up for every culture condition.

The trim is 5 bases for V and 0 bases for J, with a gap of 17 bases between the germline ends. The germline V gene specifies MNHNS as CDR1 and SASEGT as CDR2. The CDR3 covers 16 residues, taking in both the cysteine and the phenylalanine. Only CDR3 DNA remains: 48 bases, in frame from the first base. A note on this clonotype: Its antigen remains undetermined. The record has no base qualities; no much larger clone is one base away.

Library method: PCR. TCR sequencing of DNA from cultured CD4+ T cells used the Oncomine TCR Beta short-read assay at the Johns Hopkins FTIC core. Genomic DNA was extracted from the cultured CD4+ T cells with the QIAamp micro DNA kit. Oncomine TCR Beta libraries from cultured CD4+ T cells were pooled with unique dual indexes and sequenced on an Illumina iSeq 100. Regarding the original processing steps: Non-productive sequences were removed, and CDR3s that did not start with C, did not end with F or W, or were shorter than 7 amino acids were discarded. Antigen-specific clonotypes were identified using the MANAFEST web application through comparison of peptide-stimulated wells with reference and other culture wells. Positive clones required FDR below 0.05, an odds ratio above 5, and productive frequency above 0.1% in at least two of three replicate wells. A clonotype was classed as cross-reactive if the clonotype showed significant expansion both in SARS-CoV-2 spike wells and in at least one common cold coronavirus spike condition. Using R version 3.6.1, CDR3 homology was evaluated through Levenshtein distances (stringdist) along with unrooted phylogenetic trees (ape). The raw public data were reprocessed by TCRdb itself: fastp quality trimming at Q25, MiXCR clonotype calling, in-frame beta chains only. One record per CDR3 amino acid sequence lists the most common genes and DNA. TCRdb, rather than the study authors, made the V and J calls. The sample table shows about 13,000 distinct CDR3 sequences, and roughly 45% are seen once. Roughly 15% of the sample is in the top ten clones.

What the research found in general, with its limitations: In convalescent patients, nearly all vaccine-specific clones (304 of 307) were found to be mono-reactive for SARS-CoV-2 spike rather than cross-reactive with common cold coronaviruses. In convalescent patients, a median around 84% of post-vaccine SARS-CoV-2-reactive clones were detected only after vaccination, and vaccine-specific priming was suggested by this finding. Only a relatively small number of convalescent patients were included in the study, and early timepoints following natural infection were not analyzed. Although the median number of SARS-CoV-2-reactive clonotypes went up from roughly 20 after infection to about 38 after vaccination, the increase was not significant.

This chain is built from TRBV6-1 and TRBJ2-7; the D gene is perhaps TRBD2, on 5 matching bases. This clonotype was obtained from a human donor who had recovered from COVID-19. The sample taken for sequencing was CD4+ T cells from blood, cultured in vitro. The DNA sequence reads TGTGCCAGCAGTCTAGGACTTTCCCCGAGCTCCTACGAGCAGTACTTC. Its coded protein is CASSLGLSPSSYEQYF.